This entry describes one TCR beta chain. Its cognate antigen is unknown. The data were obtained in a study of beta chain features in type 1 diabetes. Overall study results and limits: There were fewer insertions and more deletions at the VDJ junctions of type 1 diabetes patients. Within each of all four CD4+ subsets, Type 1 diabetes patients had TCRB CDR3s that were moderately but significantly shorter.

Investigators reverse transcribed all isolated RNA, so they sequenced expressed TCRB transcripts. The assay was immunoSEQ multiplex PCR, and TCRdb's table has in-frame clones only and misses some. The sample lists 900,000 or so clones, 15% to 20% occurring once. Sampling consisted of one heparinised blood draw per donor, averaging around 100 mL. The authors obtained over 95% purity in all sorted populations. V was trimmed by 5 bases and J by 11 bases, leaving 10 bases between them. This CDR3 is built from 10 residues. CDR1 and CDR2 from the germline V gene are DFQATT and SNEGSKA (reference sequence). The receptor was isolated from a woman younger than 35 in good health. Sequencing was performed on naive CD4+ T cells from blood. The genes are TRBV20-1 and TRBJ2-1; no clear D. The CDR3 nucleotides read TGCAGTGCTTCGCAGCAAAAGCAGTTCTTC. Translation: CSASQQKQFF.